Here is one T cell receptor (beta chain) with its context. Trimming took off 9 bases at V and 2 bases at J, with 5 bases between the two ends. This CDR3 spans 10 amino acids. CDR1 is MDHEN, CDR2 SYDVKM, per germline. This record belongs to a study of technical replicates of blood from a handful of donors. Profiled with immunoSEQ multiplex PCR; TCRdb holds only in-frame clones, not every one. This sample has over 70,000 clones; just under 97% occur once, and the top ten carry around 0.2%. The chain carries TRBV28 and TRBJ2-7; D ambiguous. The material sequenced was T cells isolated from PBMCs. The TCR originated in a human donor in good health. CDR3 in DNA: TGTGCCAGTGGAGCCTACGAGCAGTACTTC. This sequence encodes CASGAYEQYF.